Below are 11 T cell receptor beta chains sequenced from a single sample in a study of blood T cell repertoires in COVID-19 (dated by TCRdb to the early 2020s). Libraries were constructed by the immunoSEQ multiplex PCR assay. TCRdb retrieved this table from immuneACCESS and kept in-frame rearrangements only. Not all clones are present; in checked studies, unresolved V genes account for under half, and no reason is known for the remainder. This sample gives some 240,000 clones in total; roughly 89% of them show up just once. The ten most abundant clones make up approximately 1.4% of the sample. The specimen sequenced was peripheral blood. The source is a woman aged 35 to 49 who had recovered from COVID-19.

The chain combines TRBV7-9 with TRBJ1-6; D is ambiguous. Looked up from germline, CDR1 is SEHNR and CDR2 is FQNEAQ (reference sequence). This CDR3 comprises 16 residues. V lost 5 bases and J 3 bases, leaving 14 bases between the germline ends. The CDR3 reads CASSTQYHGYNSPLHF. The CDR3, as DNA: TGTGCCAGCAGCACACAGTATCATGGCTATAATTCACCCCTCCACTTT.

The chain carries TRBV27 and TRBJ1-1; possible D gene TRBD1, 5 bases. Between the trimmed V and J ends, which lost 4 bases and 5 bases, there was a span of 11 bases. Per germline, CDR1 MNHEY and CDR2 SMNVEV (reference sequence). The CDR3 is 13 amino acids. CDR3 sequence: CASSSYGGTEAFF. The DNA of the CDR3 is TGTGCCAGCAGTTCTTACGGGGGAACTGAAGCTTTCTTT.

The genes are TRBV6-5 and TRBJ1-3, with D possibly matching TRBD1 (5 bases). V dropped 6 bases and J dropped 2 bases, with 14 bases sitting between them. Germline CDR1 MNHEY, CDR2 SVGAGI. CDR3 length: 15 amino acids. As DNA, the CDR3 is TGTGCCAGCAGGAACCAGGGAGGCCCTGGAAACACCATATATTTT. As protein: CASRNQGGPGNTIYF.

This chain joins TRBV5-6 and TRBJ1-2; D is uncertain. V lost 0 bases and J 4 bases, leaving 13 bases between the germline ends. The CDR3 spans 15 residues. Germline V lookup: CDR1 SGHDT, CDR2 YYEEEE. Here the CDR3 reads CASSLESGFAYGYTF. CDR3 nucleotide sequence: TGTGCCAGCAGCTTGGAGTCGGGTTTTGCCTATGGCTACACCTTC.

V gene TRBV19 combines with J gene TRBJ1-1; D not certain. With 7 bases removed from V and 7 bases from J, the gap between germline ends came to 16 bases. CDR3 length: 13 amino acids. CDR1 LNHDA and CDR2 SQIVND come from the germline V gene (reference sequence). The CDR3 bases are TGTGCCAGTACCGGTACCCGTCGGGGTGAAGCTTTCTTT. The encoded protein is CASTGTRRGEAFF.

This clone was detected only once. The V gene is TRBV11-2, the J gene TRBJ2-7, with D perhaps matching TRBD1 (8 bases). V lost 1 base and J lost 1, with 17 bases in between. Germline values: CDR1 SGHAT, CDR2 FQNNGV. This CDR3 is built from 17 residues. DNA for the CDR3: TGTGCCAGCAGCTTAGTTGGGAGGGACAGGAAATCCTACGAGCAGTACTTC. Translated: CASSLVGRDRKSYEQYF.

The V and J genes are TRBV7-8 and TRBJ2-2; 7 nucleotides match TRBD2. The CDR3 runs to 15 residues. Germline V gene lookup returns CDR1 SGHVS and CDR2 FQNEAQ. Germline trimming cut 1 base from V and 5 bases from J; bases unmatched to any gene: 4. CDR3 sequence: CASSLEGRATGELFF. The CDR3 DNA follows: TGTGCCAGCAGCTTAGAGGGGAGGGCGACCGGGGAGCTGTTTTTT.

The chain is built from TRBV28 and TRBJ2-7; D remains unclear. CDR3 length: 12 residues. Germline assignment: CDR1 MDHEN and CDR2 SYDVKM. V gave up 6 bases and J gave up 0 bases, with 6 bases separating them. The CDR3 bases are TGTGCCAGCAGGAGGAGCTCCTACGAGCAGTACTTC. Amino acid sequence: CASRRSSYEQYF.

The V call is TRBV19, the J call TRBJ1-1; 8 bases fit TRBD1. Germline CDR1 LNHDA, CDR2 SQIVND (reference sequence). The CDR3 loop spans 17 amino acids. The J segment lost 1 base and the V segment lost 1 base, leaving 8 bases of the junction unmatched. This chain's CDR3 is CASSIVRDRRGNTEAFF. The CDR3 DNA sequence: TGTGCCAGTAGTATAGTCCGGGACAGGAGAGGGAACACTGAAGCTTTCTTT. Full variable domain (outside the CDR3, taken from reference TRBV19 and TRBJ1-1): DGGITQSPKYLFRKEGQNVTLSCEQNLNHDAMYWYRQDPGQGLRLIYYSQIVNDFQKGDIAEGYSVSREKKESFPLTVTSAQKNPTAFYLCASSIVRDRRGNTEAFFGQGTRLTVV.

The chain employs TRBV11-2 and TRBJ2-5; D possibly corresponds to TRBD1 (5 bases). Trimming shortened V by 3 bases and J by 4 bases, and 12 bases separated the two germline ends. Germline CDR1 is SGHAT and CDR2 is FQNNGV. The CDR3 has 14 amino acids. CDR3 in amino acids: CASSLVLGRETQYF. DNA of the CDR3: TGTGCCAGCAGCTTGGTACTGGGGCGAGAGACCCAGTACTTC.

The J gene is TRBJ1-5, the V gene TRBV6-6; no clear D gene. Germline V gene lookup returns CDR1 MNHNY and CDR2 SVGAGI (reference sequence). The length of the CDR3 is 15 residues. Trimming removed 5 bases from V and 0 bases from J, with 11 bases in between. The CDR3 DNA reads as TGTGCCAGCAGTCAAGACAATTATAGCAATCAGCCCCAGCATTTT. Residues: CASSQDNYSNQPQHF.